This record covers a single TCR beta chain. The data were obtained in a study of T cell responses to AZD1222 COVID-19 vaccine. The protocol was immunoSEQ multiplex PCR, while the TCRdb copy is restricted to in-frame clones and leaves out a portion. The repertoire holds 100,000 to 150,000 clones, with 80% to 90% as singletons. V lost 2 bases to trimming and J lost 3 bases, with 11 bases between them. The CDR3 contains 15 residues. Germline V gene sequence: CDR1 KGHSH, CDR2 LQKENI. The material was peripheral blood, obtained on day 0 of AZD1222 vaccination. V usage is TRBV18 and J usage is TRBJ2-1, with D perhaps TRBD2 (5 bases). This sequence was found in an adult in good health. Here the CDR3 reads CASSPNRGNYNEQFF. DNA for the CDR3: TGTGCCAGCTCACCAAACCGGGGTAACTACAATGAGCAGTTCTTC. The variable domain in full, with the rest retrieved from reference TRBV18 and TRBJ2-1, is NAGVMQNPRHLVRRRGQEARLRCSPMKGHSHVYWYRQLPEEGLKFMVYLQKENIIDESGMPKERFSAEFPKEGPSILRIQQVVRGDSAAYFCASSPNRGNYNEQFFGPGTRLTVL.